This TCR beta chain stems from a study of blood T cell repertoires in COVID-19. CDR3 size: 16 residues. Germline CDR1 and CDR2: SGHTA and FQGTGA. Trimming stripped 0 bases from V and 6 bases from J, with 15 bases between. Study processing details: Nucleated cell number was recorded as an estimate derived from reference gene primer amplification. Data came from immunoSEQ multiplex PCR; TCRdb stores just in-frame clones and leaves some out. The DNA gave D and trimming, while V, J and clone size come from that table. The table has around 300,000 clones, around 89% seen once. The clonotype comes from a middle-aged woman with COVID-19, enrolled during active disease. The sequenced material came from peripheral blood. The chain couples TRBV7-3 to TRBJ2-1; D gene ambiguous. As DNA, the CDR3 is TGTGCCAGCAGCTTAACTCTGGGCAGTACACTCAATGAGCAGTTCTTC. Residues: CASSLTLGSTLNEQFF.